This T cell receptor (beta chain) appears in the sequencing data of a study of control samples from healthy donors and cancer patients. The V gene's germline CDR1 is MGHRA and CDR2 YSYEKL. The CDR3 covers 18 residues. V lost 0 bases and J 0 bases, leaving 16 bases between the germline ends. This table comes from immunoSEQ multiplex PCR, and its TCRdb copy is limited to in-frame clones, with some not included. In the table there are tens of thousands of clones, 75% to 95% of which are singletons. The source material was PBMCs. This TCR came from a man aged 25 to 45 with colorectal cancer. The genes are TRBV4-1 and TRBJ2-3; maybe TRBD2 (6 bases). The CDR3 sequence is CASSQDGMAGPSTDTQYF. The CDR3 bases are TGCGCCAGCAGCCAAGACGGGATGGCGGGGCCTAGCACAGATACGCAGTATTTT.